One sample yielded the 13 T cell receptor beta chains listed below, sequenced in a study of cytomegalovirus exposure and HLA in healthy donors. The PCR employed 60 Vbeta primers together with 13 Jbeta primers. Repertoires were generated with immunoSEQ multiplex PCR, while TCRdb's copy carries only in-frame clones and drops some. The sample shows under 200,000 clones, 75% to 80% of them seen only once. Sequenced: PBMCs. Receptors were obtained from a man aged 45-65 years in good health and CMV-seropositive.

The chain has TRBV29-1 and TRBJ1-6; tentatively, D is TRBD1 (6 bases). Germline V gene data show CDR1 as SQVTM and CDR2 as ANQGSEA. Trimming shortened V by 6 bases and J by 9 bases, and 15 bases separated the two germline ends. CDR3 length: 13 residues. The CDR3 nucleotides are TGCAGCGTGGGGGCCGGGGAAGGTTCACCCCTCCACTTT. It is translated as CSVGAGEGSPLHF.

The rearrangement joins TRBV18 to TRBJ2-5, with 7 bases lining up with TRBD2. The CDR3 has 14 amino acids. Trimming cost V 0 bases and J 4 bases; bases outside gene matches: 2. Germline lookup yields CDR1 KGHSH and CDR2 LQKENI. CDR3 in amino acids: CASSPPTSRETQYF. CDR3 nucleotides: TGTGCCAGCTCACCACCGACTAGCCGAGAGACCCAGTACTTC.

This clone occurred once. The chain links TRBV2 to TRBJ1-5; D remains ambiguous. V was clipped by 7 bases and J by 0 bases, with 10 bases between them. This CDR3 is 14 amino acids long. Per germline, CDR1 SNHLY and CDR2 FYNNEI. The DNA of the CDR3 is TGTGCCAGCACGTCCGGTTATAGCAATCAGCCCCAGCATTTT. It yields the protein CASTSGYSNQPQHF.

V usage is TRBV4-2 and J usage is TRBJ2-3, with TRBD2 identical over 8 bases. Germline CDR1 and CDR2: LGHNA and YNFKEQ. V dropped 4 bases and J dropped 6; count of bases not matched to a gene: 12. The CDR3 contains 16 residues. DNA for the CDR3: TGTGCCAGCAGCCCCATAGGTCAAGCGGGGGTGGATACGCAGTATTTT. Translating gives CASSPIGQAGVDTQYF.

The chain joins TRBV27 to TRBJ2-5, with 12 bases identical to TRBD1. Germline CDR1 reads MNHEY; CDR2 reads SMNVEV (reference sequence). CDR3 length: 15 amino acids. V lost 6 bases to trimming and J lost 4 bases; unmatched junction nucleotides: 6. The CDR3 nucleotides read TGTGCCAGCAGCTCCGGGACAGGGGGCGCAGAGACCCAGTACTTC. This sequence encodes CASSSGTGGAETQYF.

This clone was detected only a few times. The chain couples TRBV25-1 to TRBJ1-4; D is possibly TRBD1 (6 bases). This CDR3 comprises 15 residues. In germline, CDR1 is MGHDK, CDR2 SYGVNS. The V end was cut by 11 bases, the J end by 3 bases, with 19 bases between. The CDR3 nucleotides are TGTGCCTCCAAGGCGGGGGGCACTCCTAATGAAAAACTGTTTTTT. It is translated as CASKAGGTPNEKLFF.

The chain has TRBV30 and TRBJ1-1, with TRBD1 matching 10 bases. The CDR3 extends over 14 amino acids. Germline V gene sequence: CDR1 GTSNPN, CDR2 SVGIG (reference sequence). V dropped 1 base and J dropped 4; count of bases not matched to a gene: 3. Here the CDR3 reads CAWSEGTGVTEAFF. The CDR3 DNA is TGTGCCTGGAGTGAAGGGACAGGGGTCACTGAAGCTTTCTTT.

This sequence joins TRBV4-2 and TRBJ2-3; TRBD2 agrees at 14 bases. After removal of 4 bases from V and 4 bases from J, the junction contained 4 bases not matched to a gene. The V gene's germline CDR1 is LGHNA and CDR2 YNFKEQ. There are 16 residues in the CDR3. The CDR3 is CASSPTSGGAADTQYF. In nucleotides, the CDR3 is TGTGCCAGCAGCCCGACTAGCGGGGGGGCCGCAGATACGCAGTATTTT.

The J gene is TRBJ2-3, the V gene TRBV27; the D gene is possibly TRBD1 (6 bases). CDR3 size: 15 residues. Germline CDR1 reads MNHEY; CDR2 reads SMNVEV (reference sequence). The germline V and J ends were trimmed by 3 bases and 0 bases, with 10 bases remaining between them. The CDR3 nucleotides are TGTGCCAGCAGTTTGTTGACAGGCAGCACAGATACGCAGTATTTT. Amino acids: CASSLLTGSTDTQYF.

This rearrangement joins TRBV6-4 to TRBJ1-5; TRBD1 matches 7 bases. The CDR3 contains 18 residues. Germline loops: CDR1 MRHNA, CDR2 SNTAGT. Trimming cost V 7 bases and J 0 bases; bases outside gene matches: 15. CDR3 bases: TGTGCCAGCAACACTCGAGGGACAGAGAGTTATAGCAATCAGCCCCAGCATTTT. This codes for CASNTRGTESYSNQPQHF.

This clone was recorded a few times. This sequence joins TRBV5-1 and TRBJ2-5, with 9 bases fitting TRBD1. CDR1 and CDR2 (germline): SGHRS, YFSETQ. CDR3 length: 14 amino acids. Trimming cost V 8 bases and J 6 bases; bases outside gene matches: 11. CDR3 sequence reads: CASGTGTGRQTQYF. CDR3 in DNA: TGCGCCAGTGGAACCGGGACAGGGAGACAGACCCAGTACTTC.

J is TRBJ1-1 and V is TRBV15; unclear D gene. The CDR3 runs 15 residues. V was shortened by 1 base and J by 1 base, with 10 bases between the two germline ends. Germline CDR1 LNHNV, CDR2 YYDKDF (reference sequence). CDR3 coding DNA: TGTGCCACCAGCAGAGTTGAGGAGGAGAACACTGAAGCTTTCTTT. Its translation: CATSRVEEENTEAFF.

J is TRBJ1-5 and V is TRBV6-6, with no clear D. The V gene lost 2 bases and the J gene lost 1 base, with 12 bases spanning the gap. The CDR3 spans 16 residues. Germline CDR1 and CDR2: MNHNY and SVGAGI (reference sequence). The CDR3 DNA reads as TGTGCCAGCAGTTACGGTGAATACCGGAGCAATCAGCCCCAGCATTTT. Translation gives CASSYGEYRSNQPQHF.